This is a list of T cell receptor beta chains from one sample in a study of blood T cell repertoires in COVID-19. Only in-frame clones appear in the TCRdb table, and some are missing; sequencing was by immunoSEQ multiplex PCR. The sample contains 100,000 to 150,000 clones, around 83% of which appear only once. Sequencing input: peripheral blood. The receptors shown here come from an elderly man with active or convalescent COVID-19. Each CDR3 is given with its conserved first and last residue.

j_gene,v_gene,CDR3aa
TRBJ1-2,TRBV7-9,CASSRQNVEGYTF
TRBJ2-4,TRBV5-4,CASSLEGGGAANIQYF
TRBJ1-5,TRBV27,CATSGGYSNQPQHF
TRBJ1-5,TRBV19,CASSRLGDNQPQHF
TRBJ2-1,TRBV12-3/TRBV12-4,CASRPDSPNEQFF
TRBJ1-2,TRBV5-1,CASSGTDRVPNYGYTF
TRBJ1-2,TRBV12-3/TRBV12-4,CASRRQGATGYTF
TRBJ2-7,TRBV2,CASRGGGLSSYEQYF
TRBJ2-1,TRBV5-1,CASSQTGTNSYNEQFF
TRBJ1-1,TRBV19,CATTLSGTMGGNTEAFF
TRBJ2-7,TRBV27,CASSYVGQGSYEQYF
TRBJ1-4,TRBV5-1,CASSLAGQGEGEKLFF
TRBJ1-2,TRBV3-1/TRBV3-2,CASSQNQQGSGGYTF